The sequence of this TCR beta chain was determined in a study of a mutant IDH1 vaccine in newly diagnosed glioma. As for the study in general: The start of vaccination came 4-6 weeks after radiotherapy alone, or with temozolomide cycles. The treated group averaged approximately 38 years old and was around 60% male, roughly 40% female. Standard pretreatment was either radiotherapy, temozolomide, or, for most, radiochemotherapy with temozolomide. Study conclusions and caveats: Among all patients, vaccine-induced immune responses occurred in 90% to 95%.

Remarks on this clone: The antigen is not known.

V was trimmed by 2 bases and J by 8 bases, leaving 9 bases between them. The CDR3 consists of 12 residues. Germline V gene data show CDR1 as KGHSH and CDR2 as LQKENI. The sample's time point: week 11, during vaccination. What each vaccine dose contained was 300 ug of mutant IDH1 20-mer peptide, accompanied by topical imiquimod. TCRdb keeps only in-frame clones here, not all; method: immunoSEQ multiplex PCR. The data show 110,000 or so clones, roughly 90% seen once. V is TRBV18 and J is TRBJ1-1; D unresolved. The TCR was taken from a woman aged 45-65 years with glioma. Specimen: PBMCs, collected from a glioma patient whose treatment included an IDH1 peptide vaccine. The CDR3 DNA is TGTGCCAGCTCACCAGTTGGGGAGGAAGCTTTCTTT. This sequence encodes CASSPVGEEAFF. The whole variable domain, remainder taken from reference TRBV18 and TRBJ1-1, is NAGVMQNPRHLVRRRGQEARLRCSPMKGHSHVYWYRQLPEEGLKFMVYLQKENIIDESGMPKERFSAEFPKEGPSILRIQQVVRGDSAAYFCASSPVGEEAFFGQGTRLTVV.